Listed below are T cell receptor beta chains from one sample, sequenced in a study of blood T cell repertoires in COVID-19. Repertoires were generated with immunoSEQ multiplex PCR, while TCRdb's copy carries only in-frame clones and drops some. The sample lists 170,000 or so clones, around nine tenths seen once, with under 15% in the top ten. Material: peripheral blood. These receptors were collected from a woman aged 70-85 years with COVID-19, enrolled during active disease. CDR3s leave out the opening cysteine and the closing phenylalanine or tryptophan. The order of the fields is V gene, J gene, CDR3 protein.

V: TRBV9; J: TRBJ1-2; CDR3: ASSPRQNYYGYT
V: TRBV4-1; J: TRBJ2-5; CDR3: ASSQVHVADPPRTQY
V: TRBV28; J: TRBJ1-5; CDR3: ASSSFSPRQASNQPQH
V: TRBV11-1; J: TRBJ2-3; CDR3: ASSSGLAGTDTQY
V: TRBV5-4; J: TRBJ1-2; CDR3: ASSSRTANNYGYT
V: TRBV19; J: TRBJ2-2; CDR3: ASSFLAEAPTGELF
V: TRBV2; J: TRBJ1-1; CDR3: ASTRGGWEVSEAF
V: TRBV6-5; J: TRBJ2-1; CDR3: ASSYTGYDEQF
V: TRBV2; J: TRBJ2-3; CDR3: ASKAVAGGPTDTQY
V: TRBV9; J: TRBJ2-2; CDR3: ASAKASGILRTGELF
V: TRBV6-5; J: TRBJ2-1; CDR3: ASRSRAGGAWEQF
V: TRBV25-1; J: TRBJ2-7; CDR3: ASTMTARGEQY
V: TRBV2; J: TRBJ1-5; CDR3: ASSGVGGGVQPQH
V: TRBV5-4; J: TRBJ1-2; CDR3: ASSLTGRSYGYT
V: TRBV15; J: TRBJ2-7; CDR3: ATSRELAGLSYEQY
V: TRBV29-1; J: TRBJ2-1; CDR3: SVQPGELPYNEQF
V: TRBV5-4; J: TRBJ1-3; CDR3: ASSLGQGYSGNTIY
V: TRBV19; J: TRBJ1-2; CDR3: ASSTTGSGYGYT
V: TRBV4-1; J: TRBJ2-1; CDR3: ASSQTGTSGSSYNEQF
V: TRBV6-1; J: TRBJ1-5; CDR3: ASSGSPGTKYQPQH
V: TRBV9; J: TRBJ2-3; CDR3: ASSSVQDTQY
V: TRBV7-2; J: TRBJ2-7; CDR3: ASSLELGTRVEQY
V: TRBV9; J: TRBJ2-1; CDR3: ASSVGLAGQDEQF
V: TRBV5-4; J: TRBJ1-2; CDR3: ASSPEGPSNYGYT
V: TRBV30; J: TRBJ2-1; CDR3: AWGGQYNEQF
V: TRBV19; J: TRBJ2-7; CDR3: ASRSGHSLSYEQY
V: TRBV7-8; J: TRBJ2-7; CDR3: ASSLRYRGQDEQY
V: TRBV4-1; J: TRBJ2-7; CDR3: ASSQVGQAYEQY
V: TRBV7-3; J: TRBJ2-1; CDR3: ASSLGRSGVNEQF
V: TRBV30; J: TRBJ1-4; CDR3: ASTTNEKLF
V: TRBV18; J: TRBJ2-7; CDR3: ASSPAWSEQY
V: TRBV5-5; J: TRBJ1-3; CDR3: ASSLEGQSTGNTIY
V: TRBV7-6; J: TRBJ1-6; CDR3: ASSLDVRTKDSPLH
V: TRBV11-2; J: TRBJ1-6; CDR3: ASSAGGNSPLH
V: TRBV29-1; J: TRBJ1-5; CDR3: SVVGQDQNQPQH
V: TRBV18; J: TRBJ2-2; CDR3: ASSPPSTSMSGELF
V: TRBV18; J: TRBJ2-1; CDR3: ASSLSGGSVYNEQF
V: TRBV7-8; J: TRBJ2-7; CDR3: ASSLDTGQTYEQY
V: TRBV6-6; J: TRBJ2-2; CDR3: ASSPNLRQGILTNTGELF
V: TRBV5-4; J: TRBJ2-2; CDR3: ASSYDEGGNTGELF
V: TRBV3-1/TRBV3-2; J: TRBJ1-1; CDR3: ASSQRAGGRTEAF
V: TRBV6-1; J: TRBJ1-2; CDR3: ASSELWTGEYGYT
V: TRBV6-5; J: TRBJ2-1; CDR3: ARNGLALYNEQF
V: TRBV9; J: TRBJ2-1; CDR3: ASSVGQGVYNEQF
V: TRBV15; J: TRBJ2-7; CDR3: ATSPGTGNSYEQY
V: TRBV7-2; J: TRBJ1-1; CDR3: ASRQGYTEAF
V: TRBV7-2; J: TRBJ2-6; CDR3: ASSLQTRSKTGANVLT
V: TRBV9; J: TRBJ2-1; CDR3: ASSGGQGTYNEQF
V: TRBV28; J: TRBJ2-3; CDR3: AAGLAGTSTDTQY
V: TRBV30; J: TRBJ1-1; CDR3: AWSARDRVRTEAF
V: TRBV11-2; J: TRBJ2-2; CDR3: ASSSAQGHTGELF